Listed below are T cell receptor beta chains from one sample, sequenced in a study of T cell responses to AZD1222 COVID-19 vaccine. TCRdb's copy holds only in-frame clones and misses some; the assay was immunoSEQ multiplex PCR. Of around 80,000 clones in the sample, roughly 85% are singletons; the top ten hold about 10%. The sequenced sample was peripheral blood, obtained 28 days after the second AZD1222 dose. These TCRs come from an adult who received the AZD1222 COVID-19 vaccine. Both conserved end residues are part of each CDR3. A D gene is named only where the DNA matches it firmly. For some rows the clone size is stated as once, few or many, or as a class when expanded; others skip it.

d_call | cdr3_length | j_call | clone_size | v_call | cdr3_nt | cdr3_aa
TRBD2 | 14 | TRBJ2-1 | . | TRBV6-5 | TGTGCCAGTAAATTCCGGGAGGCCTTCAATGAGCAGTTCTTC | CASKFREAFNEQFF
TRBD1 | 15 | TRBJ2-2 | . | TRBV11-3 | TGTGCCAGCAGCTTAGTTACAGGGGGAGCCGGGGAGCTGTTTTTT | CASSLVTGGAGELFF
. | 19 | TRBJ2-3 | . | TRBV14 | TGTGCCAGCAGCCAATGCGTAGGGTCGCCGATTCCCCGCACAGATACGCAGTATTTT | CASSQCVGSPIPRTDTQYF
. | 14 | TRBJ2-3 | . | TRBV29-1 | TGCAGCGCACGGGCCTTCTCTGACACAGATACGCAGTATTTT | CSARAFSDTDTQYF
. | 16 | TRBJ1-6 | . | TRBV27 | TGTGCCAGCAGTAGCCTGGAGGGGGCCTATAATTCACCCCTCCACTTT | CASSSLEGAYNSPLHF
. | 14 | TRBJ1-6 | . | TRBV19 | TGTGCCAGTAGTACCCAGTCGCGGAATTCACCCCTCCACTTT | CASSTQSRNSPLHF
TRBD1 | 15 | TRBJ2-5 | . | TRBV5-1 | TGCGCCAGCAGCTGGGGTTCGGCAGGGGGAGAGACCCAGTACTTC | CASSWGSAGGETQYF
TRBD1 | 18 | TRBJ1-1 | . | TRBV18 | TGTGCCAGCTCACCACTTTGGGGACAGGCGGGGGGGAACACTGAAGCTTTCTTT | CASSPLWGQAGGNTEAFF
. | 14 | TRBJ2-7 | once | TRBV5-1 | TGCGCCAGCAGCCCGGGGACCGTTTCCTACGAGCAGTACTTC | CASSPGTVSYEQYF
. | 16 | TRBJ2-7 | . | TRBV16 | TGTGCCAGCAGCCAATCTGTATTATACAGGCCCTACGAGCAGTACTTC | CASSQSVLYRPYEQYF
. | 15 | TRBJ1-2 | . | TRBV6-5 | TGTGCCAGCAAGGACGCAGGGCTGGTATTTGGTGGCTACACCTTC | CASKDAGLVFGGYTF
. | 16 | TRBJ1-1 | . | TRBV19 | TGTGCCAGTAGCTCAGGACGAATTTTTCAGAACACTGAAGCTTTCTTT | CASSSGRIFQNTEAFF
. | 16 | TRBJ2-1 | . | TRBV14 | TGTGCCAGCAGCCAAGGGGGATCCTGGCTAAACAATGAGCAGTTCTTC | CASSQGGSWLNNEQFF
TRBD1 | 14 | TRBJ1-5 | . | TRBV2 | TGTGCCAGCAGTTCGACAGGGGGATTCCAGCCCCAGCATTTT | CASSSTGGFQPQHF
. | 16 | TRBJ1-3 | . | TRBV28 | TGTGCCAGCAGTCCTCTAAGGGGGGGACCTGGAAACACCATATATTTT | CASSPLRGGPGNTIYF
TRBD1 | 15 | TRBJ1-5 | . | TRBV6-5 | TGTGCCAGCAGCCTCGAGGGGGCGGGCAATCAGCCCCAGCATTTT | CASSLEGAGNQPQHF